The 8 T cell receptor beta chains given below trace back to one sample, sequenced in a study of T cells in Graves' hyperthyroidism and ophthalmopathy. RNA transcripts served as the template for amplifying TCR beta CDR3 regions. The TCR CDR3 first-round RT-PCR relied on the HTBI primer set. TCRdb processed the multiplex PCR reads anew with MiXCR; each CDR3 protein has one entry. Counted here are around 480,000 distinct CDR3 sequences, 13% to 15% occurring once; the ten biggest clones make up about a sixth. The sequencing sample was made of blood. The receptor set was obtained from a young woman with Graves' hyperthyroidism.

The chain joins TRBV11-2 to TRBJ2-2; 8 bases match TRBD2. Germline CDR1 and CDR2: SGHAT and FQNNGV. The trim removed 5 bases at V and 3 bases at J, leaving 5 bases unmatched. The CDR3 is 15 residues long. CDR3 DNA sequence: TGTGCCAGCAGCCAGGGACTAGTATACACCGGGGAGCTGTTTTTT. Protein: CASSQGLVYTGELFF.

This clonotype was seen at least ten times. The gene calls are TRBV6-1 and TRBJ2-5; 7 nucleotides align to TRBD1. The V gene end was trimmed by 6 bases and the J gene end by 5 bases; junction bases not matched to a gene: 12. CDR3 length: 15 residues. Germline CDR1 and CDR2: MNHNS and SASEGT. The CDR3 DNA sequence: TGTGCCAGCAGCCCCGGGACAGCCCTCGGGGAGACCCAGTACTTC. This translates into CASSPGTALGETQYF.

In its sample, this clonotype was seen many times. The rearrangement uses TRBV30 and TRBJ1-6; D perhaps matches TRBD1 (5 bases). Germline CDR1 and CDR2: GTSNPN and SVGIG (reference sequence). Trimming took 6 bases from V and 6 from J, leaving 15 bases between them. CDR3 length: 14 residues. The CDR3 DNA sequence: TGTGCCTGCCGCCCGGGCCAGGGTAATTCACCCCTCCACTTT. Protein sequence: CACRPGQGNSPLHF.

This clonotype was picked up many times. This chain links TRBV19 with TRBJ2-1; D uncertain. With 6 bases removed from V and 0 bases from J, the gap between germline ends came to 9 bases. CDR3 length: 14 residues. Germline CDR1 and CDR2: LNHDA and SQIVND (reference sequence). In DNA, the CDR3 is TGTGCCAGTAGCCCCGTGAGCTCCTACAATGAGCAGTTCTTC. Translating it yields CASSPVSSYNEQFF.

Many counts were recorded for this clonotype. The V and J genes are TRBV6-1 and TRBJ1-2, with a tentative D call TRBD1 (5 bases). Germline V gene sequence: CDR1 MNHNS, CDR2 SASEGT. The CDR3 is 14 amino acids. V lost 5 bases and J lost 7, with 17 bases in between. The CDR3 DNA reads as TGTGCCAGCAGTTACGGGGGTTGGCAAAGTGGCTACACCTTC. It is translated as CASSYGGWQSGYTF.

In this sample, this clonotype turned up many times. This chain connects TRBV10-3 to TRBJ2-1; D not certain. CDR1 and CDR2 from the germline V gene are ENHRY and SYGVKD. The ends were cut back, 2 bases at V and 5 bases at J, with 4 bases in the middle. The CDR3 extends over 12 amino acids. The CDR3 is CAISEGDNEQFF. CDR3 coding DNA: TGTGCCATCAGTGAGGGGGACAATGAGCAGTTCTTC.

The V call is TRBV6-4, the J call TRBJ2-1; D is possibly TRBD2 (5 bases). Germline CDR1 MRHNA, CDR2 SNTAGT. This CDR3 comprises 15 residues. Deletions cut 4 bases from V and 7 bases from J, with 17 bases between. CDR3 protein: CASSVSWETGNEQFF. The DNA of the CDR3 is TGTGCCAGCAGTGTTAGTTGGGAGACGGGGAATGAGCAGTTCTTC.

Many counts were recorded for this clonotype. The V gene is TRBV12-3 or TRBV12-4, the J gene TRBJ2-5; D may be TRBD1 or TRBD2 (5 bases each). The CDR3 has 14 residues. V shed 6 bases and J shed 2 bases, with 13 bases lying between them. The CDR3 nucleotides read TGTGCCAGCAGCCGAGGGGCAGCTCAAGAGACCCAGTACTTC. Translating gives CASSRGAAQETQYF.